These 26 T cell receptor beta chains originate from one sample sequenced in a study of blood T cell repertoires in COVID-19. This table comes from immunoSEQ multiplex PCR, and its TCRdb copy is limited to in-frame clones, with some not included. This sample has hundreds of thousands of clones; 88% occur once, and the top ten carry 0.99%. What was sequenced was peripheral blood. The receptors stem from a woman aged 35 to 49 who had recovered from COVID-19.

This clone has just a few counts. The chain is built from TRBV11-1 and TRBJ2-7, with D maybe TRBD2 (6 bases). Per the germline V gene, CDR1 is SGHAT and CDR2 is FQDESV (reference sequence). Between the trimmed V and J ends, which lost 5 bases and 9 bases, there was a span of 20 bases. The CDR3 covers 14 residues. CDR3 residues: CASSPMGDSRGQYF. The CDR3 DNA reads as TGTGCCAGCAGCCCGATGGGGGACTCGCGAGGGCAGTACTTC.

This clone appeared a few times. The CDR3 region is CASSFGQGSTNEKLFF. In DNA form, the CDR3 reads TGCGCCAGCAGCTTCGGACAGGGCTCAACTAATGAAAAACTGTTTTTT. This chain joins TRBV5-1 and TRBJ1-4; TRBD1 aligns across 8 bases. From germline, CDR1 is SGHRS and CDR2 YFSETQ. This CDR3 has 16 residues. V was pared by 2 bases and J by 0 bases, with 3 bases of the junction left unmatched. Full variable domain (missing parts from reference TRBV5-1 and TRBJ1-4): KAGVTQTPRYLIKTRGQQVTLSCSPISGHRSVSWYQQTPGQGLQFLFEYFSETQRNKGNFPGRFSGRQFSNSRSEMNVSTLELGDSALYLCASSFGQGSTNEKLFFGSGTQLSVL.

The chain combines TRBV9 with TRBJ1-1; D ambiguous. V dropped 0 bases and J dropped 3 bases, with 9 bases sitting between them. The CDR3 consists of 14 residues. CDR1 and CDR2 from the germline V gene are SGDLS and YYNGEE. CDR3 sequence: CASSVGRGDTEAFF. The CDR3 DNA reads TGTGCCAGCAGCGTAGGTCGCGGGGACACTGAAGCTTTCTTT.

This chain connects TRBV28 to TRBJ2-5, with 7 bases aligning to TRBD1. V lost 5 bases and J lost 4; bases outside the gene matches: 7. Per the germline V gene, CDR1 is MDHEN and CDR2 is SYDVKM. CDR3 size: 14 residues. The CDR3 protein is CASSRTGGGETQYF. The CDR3 DNA reads as TGTGCCAGCAGTCGGACAGGCGGTGGAGAGACCCAGTACTTC.

The chain is built from TRBV7-9 and TRBJ2-1, with 9 bases identical to TRBD1. CDR3 length: 16 amino acids. Germline trimming cut 0 bases from V and 0 bases from J; bases unmatched to any gene: 0. Germline V gene lookup returns CDR1 SEHNR and CDR2 FQNEAQ (reference sequence). CDR3 nucleotides: TGTGCCAGCAGCTTAGCGGACAGGGGCTCCTACAATGAGCAGTTCTTC. Translating it yields CASSLADRGSYNEQFF.

The chain recombines TRBV3-1 (or the pseudogene TRBV3-2) with TRBJ2-5; D not resolved. Trimming removed 1 base from V and 3 bases from J, with 9 bases in between. CDR3 length equals 14 residues. Per the germline V gene, CDR1 is LGHDT and CDR2 is YNNKEL (reference sequence). The CDR3 sequence is CASSQVGTEETQYF. The CDR3 coding sequence is TGTGCCAGCAGCCAAGTGGGTACAGAAGAGACCCAGTACTTC.

The chain uses TRBV21-1 and TRBJ2-1; the table's D call of TRBD2 was not tested on the DNA. TRBV21-1 is shown as a pseudogene. This CDR3 region has 22 residues. The CDR3 protein is CASSKEPPGLAGVRGSYNEQFF. The CDR3 DNA reads TGTGCCAGCAGCAAAGAGCCCCCGGGACTAGCGGGAGTCAGGGGCTCCTACAATGAGCAGTTCTTC.

The chain combines TRBV6-5 with TRBJ2-7; possibly TRBD2 for D (6 bases). The CDR3 is 15 amino acids. CDR1 MNHEY and CDR2 SVGAGI come from the germline V gene. V was trimmed by 7 bases and J by 2 bases, leaving 18 bases between them. CDR3 region: CASTPGGLLAYEQYF. In nucleotides, the CDR3 is TGTGCCAGCACCCCTGGGGGACTCCTTGCCTACGAGCAGTACTTC.

There are a few counts of this clone. This chain joins TRBV9 and TRBJ2-2; D gene ambiguous. The germline gives CDR1 SGDLS, CDR2 YYNGEE. Trimming left V 4 bases short and J 5 bases short, with 9 bases between. The CDR3 contains 13 residues. The CDR3 coding sequence is TGTGCCAGCAGCCTGGCGGAGACCGGGGAGCTGTTTTTT. Its translation: CASSLAETGELFF.

The J gene is TRBJ2-7, the V gene TRBV18; TRBD2 agrees at 7 bases. J gave up 2 bases and V 4 bases, and 5 bases lay outside the gene matches. Germline V lookup: CDR1 KGHSH, CDR2 LQKENI. The CDR3 length is 14 residues. For the CDR3, the DNA is TGTGCCAGCTCACTGGGGACTACCCCCTACGAGCAGTACTTC. Protein: CASSLGTTPYEQYF.

This clone was counted a few times. One end of the junction is discordant with germline, which a read error may explain. The rearrangement uses TRBV11-2 and TRBJ2-5; 8 bases are a match to TRBD2. CDR3 length: 14 residues. Per the germline V gene, CDR1 is SGHAT and CDR2 is FQNNGV. The CDR3 region has the DNA TGTGCCAGCAGCCCGGGGGGGGGCCAACAGACCCAGTACTTC. Translated, it gives CASSPGGGQQTQYF.

This clone was seen just once. The V call is TRBV7-8, the J call TRBJ2-7; 7 nucleotides match TRBD2. J gave up 3 bases and V 1 base, and 0 bases lay outside the gene matches. The CDR3 is 13 residues long. Germline V gives CDR1 SGHVS, CDR2 FQNEAQ. The CDR3 sequence: CASSLVAGYEQYF. In nucleotides, the CDR3 is TGTGCCAGCAGCTTAGTAGCGGGCTACGAGCAGTACTTC.

V gene TRBV11-3 combines with J gene TRBJ2-5; maybe TRBD1 (5 bases). V lost 1 base to trimming and J lost 5 bases, with 14 bases between them. Germline lookup yields CDR1 SGHNT and CDR2 YENEEA. The CDR3 is 15 amino acids. The chain's CDR3 is CASSLVAGRFETQYF. DNA of the CDR3: TGTGCCAGCAGCTTAGTGGCAGGGCGCTTCGAGACCCAGTACTTC.

The chain is built from TRBV27 and TRBJ1-1; D may be TRBD1 (6 bases). CDR1 is MNHEY and CDR2 is SMNVEV in the germline V gene (reference sequence). The length of the CDR3 is 18 residues. Trimming removed 0 bases at V and 2 bases at J, with 19 bases between. CDR3 loop: CASSLSGWGPPQNTEAFF. The CDR3 DNA reads TGTGCCAGCAGTTTATCGGGGTGGGGGCCCCCGCAAAACACTGAAGCTTTCTTT.

The rearrangement uses TRBV7-9 and TRBJ2-1, with TRBD2 as a possible D gene (6 bases). V was shortened by 5 bases and J by 6 bases, with 14 bases between the two germline ends. Germline V gene sequence: CDR1 SEHNR, CDR2 FQNEAQ (reference sequence). The CDR3 is 14 amino acids. CDR3 DNA sequence: TGTGCCAGCAGCCCCTGGGACTGGGGCAATGAGCAGTTCTTC. As protein: CASSPWDWGNEQFF.

This sequence joins TRBV25-1 and TRBJ1-2, with D tentatively TRBD1 (5 bases). The CDR3 spans 15 residues. Germline CDR1 and CDR2: MGHDK and SYGVNS. V gave up 1 base and J gave up 6 bases, with 15 bases separating them. DNA for the CDR3: TGTGCCAGCAGTGAATGGCCCGGACAAGAGGATGGCTACACCTTC. Translated: CASSEWPGQEDGYTF.

V and J are TRBV30 and TRBJ1-5; D call uncertain. The CDR3 extends over 14 amino acids. Germline V gene data show CDR1 as GTSNPN and CDR2 as SVGIG (reference sequence). V lost 0 bases, J lost 4 bases, and 10 bases lay in between. In nucleotides, the CDR3 is TGTGCCTGGAGTGTGGTCTCGGGGAATCAGCCCCAGCATTTT. Encoded protein: CAWSVVSGNQPQHF.

V gene TRBV18 combines with J gene TRBJ2-3; D not resolved. Trimming cost V 0 bases and J 4 bases, with 8 bases left between them. CDR3 length equals 14 residues. Germline V gene lookup returns CDR1 KGHSH and CDR2 LQKENI. CDR3 bases: TGTGCCAGCTCACCACCGATCCGGGCAGATACGCAGTATTTT. This translates into CASSPPIRADTQYF.

The chain joins TRBV7-9 to TRBJ2-5; D might be TRBD2 (5 bases). V was trimmed by 4 bases and J by 5 bases, leaving 8 bases between them. The germline V gene has CDR1 SEHNR and CDR2 FQNEAQ (reference sequence). The CDR3 loop spans 12 amino acids. The CDR3 here is CASSSGGETQYF. The CDR3 region has the DNA TGTGCCAGCAGCTCGGGCGGGGAGACCCAGTACTTC.

Details on this clone: This sequence may be a read error, since a much larger clone differs from it by one base. The CDR3 region is CASSPLGSTDTQYF. The DNA of the CDR3 is TGTGCCAGCAGCCCCCTCGGTAGCACAGATACGCAGTATTTT. The V gene is TRBV5-6, the J gene TRBJ2-3; no firm D call. The ends were cut back, 4 bases at V and 0 bases at J, with 9 bases in the middle. Looked up from germline, CDR1 is SGHDT and CDR2 is YYEEEE. CDR3 length equals 14 residues. Full variable domain (remainder filled in from reference TRBV5-6 and TRBJ2-3): DAGVTQSPTHLIKTRGQQVTLRCSPKSGHDTVSWYQQALGQGPQFIFQYYEEEERQRGNFPDRFSGHQFPNYSSELNVNALLLGDSALYLCASSPLGSTDTQYFGPGTRLTVL.

The chain uses TRBV10-2 and TRBJ2-4; possible D gene TRBD1, 5 bases. CDR3 size: 14 residues. V lost 3 bases and J 8 bases, leaving 14 bases between the germline ends. Looked up from germline, CDR1 is WSHSY and CDR2 is SAAADI. CDR3 region: CASSDQGWGDIQYF. CDR3 DNA: TGCGCCAGCAGTGATCAGGGCTGGGGTGACATTCAGTACTTC.

V gene TRBV7-3 combines with J gene TRBJ2-3; TRBD2 is a possible D gene (5 bases). V lost 5 bases and J lost 5, with 11 bases in between. Germline V gives CDR1 SGHTA, CDR2 FQGTGA. The CDR3 has 13 residues. The CDR3 DNA reads as TGTGCCAGCAGCCCGGGGTTTGGAGATACGCAGTATTTT. Translation: CASSPGFGDTQYF.

The CDR3 DNA is TGTGCCAGTAGTCCCCCCTTTGCGGGAGTGTATACGCAGTATTTT. It yields the protein CASSPPFAGVYTQYF. This chain uses TRBV19 with TRBJ2-3, with 7 bases that match TRBD2. The length of the CDR3 is 15 residues. J was trimmed by 7 bases and V by 5 bases; bases with no gene match: 12. The germline gives CDR1 LNHDA, CDR2 SQIVND (reference sequence).

J is TRBJ2-7 and V is TRBV3-1 (or the pseudogene TRBV3-2), with 9 nucleotides matching TRBD2. CDR3 length equals 16 residues. Losses at the gene ends were 5 bases for V and 4 bases for J; bases not matched to a gene: 12. CDR1 and CDR2 (germline): LGHDT, YNNKEL (reference sequence). CDR3 in amino acids: CASSAPGREGRYEQYF. The CDR3 nucleotides read TGTGCCAGCAGCGCCCCCGGGCGGGAGGGCCGGTACGAGCAGTACTTC.

The CDR3 nucleotides read TGTGGCCGCGGGGACCCTTGGGGCGAGCAGTACTTC. As protein: CGRGDPWGEQYF. The chain carries TRBV30 and TRBJ2-7, with D possibly being TRBD2 (6 bases). There are 12 residues in the CDR3. The germline CDR1 and CDR2 sequences are GTSNPN and SVGIG (reference sequence).

V and J are TRBV6-2 or TRBV6-3 and TRBJ1-1, with 9 positions matching TRBD1. The CDR3 is 16 residues long. The germline gives CDR1 MNHEY, CDR2 SVGEGT. J lost 4 bases, V lost 0 bases, and 6 bases had no gene match. CDR3 protein: CASSYSLDRGGTEAFF. CDR3 bases: TGTGCCAGCAGTTACTCGTTGGACAGGGGCGGCACTGAAGCTTTCTTT.